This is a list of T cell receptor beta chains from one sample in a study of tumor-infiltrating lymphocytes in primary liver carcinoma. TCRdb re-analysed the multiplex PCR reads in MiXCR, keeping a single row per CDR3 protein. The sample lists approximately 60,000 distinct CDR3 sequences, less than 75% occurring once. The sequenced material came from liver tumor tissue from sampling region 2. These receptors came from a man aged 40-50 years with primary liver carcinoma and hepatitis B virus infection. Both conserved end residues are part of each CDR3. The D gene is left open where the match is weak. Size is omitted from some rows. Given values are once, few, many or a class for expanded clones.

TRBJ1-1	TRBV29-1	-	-	CSASSDWAMNTEAFF	TGCAGCGCTTCCTCCGATTGGGCAATGAACACTGAAGCTTTCTTT
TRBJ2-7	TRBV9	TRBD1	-	CASSVTGTDYEQYF	TGTGCCAGCAGCGTAACCGGGACAGACTACGAGCAGTACTTC
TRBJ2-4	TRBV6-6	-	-	CASSYGGSGLRFSKNIQYF	TGTGCCAGCAGTTACGGCGGATCAGGACTTCGATTCTCCAAAAACATTCAGTACTTC
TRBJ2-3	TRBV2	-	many	CASRAEEGTQYF	TGTGCCAGCAGGGCCGAGGAGGGTACGCAGTATTTT
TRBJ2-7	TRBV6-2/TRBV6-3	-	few	CASSFNSCEQYF	TGTGCCAGCAGTTTTAACAGCTGCGAGCAGTACTTC
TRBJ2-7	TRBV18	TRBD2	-	CASSPVAGPTYEQYF	TGTGCCAGCTCACCCGTAGCGGGCCCGACCTACGAGCAGTACTTC
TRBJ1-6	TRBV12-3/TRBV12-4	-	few	CASSLQGTDSPLHF	TGTGCCAGCAGTTTACAGGGGACCGATTCACCCCTCCACTTT
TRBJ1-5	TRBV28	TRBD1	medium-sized	CASSTSDRENQPQHF	TGTGCCAGCAGCACCTCGGACAGGGAAAATCAGCCCCAGCATTTT
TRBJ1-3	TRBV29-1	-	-	CSVEDPGASGNTIYF	TGCAGCGTTGAAGATCCGGGGGCGTCAGGAAACACCATATATTTT
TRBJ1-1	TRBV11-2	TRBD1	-	CASSLSRGLVITETFF	TGTGCCAGCAGCCTATCCAGGGGGTTGGTGATCACTGAAACTTTCTTT
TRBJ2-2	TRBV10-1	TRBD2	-	CASSEFSGRTGELFF	TGCGCCAGCAGTGAGTTTAGCGGGCGAACCGGGGAGCTGTTTTTT
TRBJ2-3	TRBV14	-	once	CASSRKLLSDLNTQYF	TGTGCCAGCAGCCGCAAGCTTCTCAGCGATCTAAATACGCAGTATTTT
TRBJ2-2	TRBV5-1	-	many	CASRGSGDPTGELFF	TGCGCCAGCAGAGGGTCGGGAGACCCCACCGGGGAGCTGTTTTTT
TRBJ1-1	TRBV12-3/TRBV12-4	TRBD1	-	CASSSVAGGNTEAFF	TGTGCCAGCAGCTCCGTCGCAGGGGGGAACACTGAAGCTTTCTTT
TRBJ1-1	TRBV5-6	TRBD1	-	CASSFPWLGGSTEAFF	TGTGCCAGCAGCTTCCCGTGGTTAGGGGGCAGCACTGAAGCTTTCTTT
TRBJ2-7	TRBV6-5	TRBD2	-	CASNYSTSVNLVYEQYF	TGTGCCAGTAATTACTCGACTAGCGTGAACTTGGTTTACGAGCAGTACTTC
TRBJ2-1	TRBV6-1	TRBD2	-	CASSMFSGTHNERFF	TGTGCCAGCAGTATGTTTAGCGGGACCCACAATGAGCGGTTCTTC
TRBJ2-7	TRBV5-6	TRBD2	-	CASSFMASGSYDQYF	TGTGCCAGCAGCTTCATGGCTAGCGGGTCGTACGATCAGTACTTC
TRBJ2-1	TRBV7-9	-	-	CASSLAILAEQFF	TGTGCCAGCAGCTTAGCGATACTAGCTGAGCAGTTCTTC
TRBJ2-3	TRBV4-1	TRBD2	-	CSSIQTIAVAGVTDTQYF	TGCTCCAGCATCCAGACCATTGCCGTAGCGGGAGTCACCGACACGCAGTATTTT
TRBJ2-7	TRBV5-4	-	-	CASGPWTASYEQYF	TGTGCCAGCGGTCCCTGGACAGCCTCATACGAGCAGTACTTC
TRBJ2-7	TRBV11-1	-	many	CASSLTGSGEYEKYF	TGTGCCAGCAGCTTAACGGGATCGGGAGAATACGAGAAGTACTTC
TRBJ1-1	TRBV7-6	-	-	CASSLGSSTDAFF	TGTGCCAGCAGCTTAGGATCCAGCACTGACGCTTTCTTT
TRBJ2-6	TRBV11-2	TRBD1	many	CASSLTGRTGANVLTF	TGTGCCAGCAGCTTGACAGGGAGAACTGGGGCCAACGTCCTGACTTTC
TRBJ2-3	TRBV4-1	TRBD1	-	CVSNQGSDRDADTQYF	TGCGTCAGCAACCAAGGATCGGACAGGGACGCAGATACGCAGTATTTT